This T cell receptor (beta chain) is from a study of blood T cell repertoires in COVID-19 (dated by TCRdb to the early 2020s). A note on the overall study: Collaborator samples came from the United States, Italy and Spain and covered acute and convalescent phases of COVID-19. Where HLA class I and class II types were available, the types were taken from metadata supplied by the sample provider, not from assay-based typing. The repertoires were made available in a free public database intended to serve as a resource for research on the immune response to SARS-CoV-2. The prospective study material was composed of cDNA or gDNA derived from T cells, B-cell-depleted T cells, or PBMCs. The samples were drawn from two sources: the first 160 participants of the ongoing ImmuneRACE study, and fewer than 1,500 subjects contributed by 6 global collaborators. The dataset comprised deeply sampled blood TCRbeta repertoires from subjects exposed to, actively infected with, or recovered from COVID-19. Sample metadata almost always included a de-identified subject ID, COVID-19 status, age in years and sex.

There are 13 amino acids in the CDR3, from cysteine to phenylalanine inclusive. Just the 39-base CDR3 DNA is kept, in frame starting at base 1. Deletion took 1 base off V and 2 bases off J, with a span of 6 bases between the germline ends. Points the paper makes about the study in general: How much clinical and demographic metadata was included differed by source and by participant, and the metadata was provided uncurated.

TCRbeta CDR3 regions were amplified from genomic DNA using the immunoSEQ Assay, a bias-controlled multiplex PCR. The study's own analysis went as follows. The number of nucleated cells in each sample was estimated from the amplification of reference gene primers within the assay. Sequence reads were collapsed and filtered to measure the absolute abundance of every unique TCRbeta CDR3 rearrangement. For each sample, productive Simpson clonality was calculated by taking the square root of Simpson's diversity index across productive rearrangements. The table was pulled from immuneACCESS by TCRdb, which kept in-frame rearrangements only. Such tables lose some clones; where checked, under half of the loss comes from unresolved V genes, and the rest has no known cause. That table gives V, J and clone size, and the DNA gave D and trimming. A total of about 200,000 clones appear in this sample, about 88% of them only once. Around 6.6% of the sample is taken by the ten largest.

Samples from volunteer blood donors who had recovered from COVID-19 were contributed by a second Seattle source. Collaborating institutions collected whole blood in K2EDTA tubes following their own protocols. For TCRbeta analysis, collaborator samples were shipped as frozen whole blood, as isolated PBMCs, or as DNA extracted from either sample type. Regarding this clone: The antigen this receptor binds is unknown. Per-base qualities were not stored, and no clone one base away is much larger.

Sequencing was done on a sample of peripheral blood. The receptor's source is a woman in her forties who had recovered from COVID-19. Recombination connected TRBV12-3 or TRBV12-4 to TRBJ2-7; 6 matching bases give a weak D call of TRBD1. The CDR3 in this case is CASSLGGPYEQYF. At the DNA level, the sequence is TGTGCCAGCAGTTTAGGGGGGCCCTACGAGCAGTACTTC.